This TCR beta chain was retrieved from a study of memory CD4+ T cells and cytomegalovirus serostatus. The study's findings and limits: Median bootstrapped AUC for CMV status was just under 0.97 originally, about 0.9 US-trained. Of 150 to 200 reported CMV TCRbeta sequences, just over 65 were found in memory CD4+ repertoires. The CMV-associated TCR signature appears largely within the CD4+ memory repertoire.

Single viable CD3+CD4+CD8-CD45RO+ cells were sorted as the memory CD4+ T cells. CMV serostatus came from serum IgG against pp150, pp28, p38, p52. On this clone: The target antigen is unknown.

V lost 6 bases and J 0 bases, leaving 15 bases between the germline ends. The CDR3 runs 17 residues. Germline V gene sequence: CDR1 MNHEY, CDR2 SMNVEV (reference sequence). The repertoire was sequenced with immunoSEQ multiplex PCR; TCRdb's copy has only in-frame clones and lacks some. This repertoire shows some 50,000 clones, around four fifths found once; its top ten account for approximately 0.58%. The TCR originated in an adult in good health and CMV-seronegative. Specimen: memory CD4+ T cells from blood. The rearrangement uses TRBV27 and TRBJ2-6; D not resolved. Written as DNA, the CDR3 is TGTGCCAGCAGCATCCGAGCAGAGAGCTCTGGGGCCAACGTCCTGACTTTC. As protein: CASSIRAESSGANVLTF.